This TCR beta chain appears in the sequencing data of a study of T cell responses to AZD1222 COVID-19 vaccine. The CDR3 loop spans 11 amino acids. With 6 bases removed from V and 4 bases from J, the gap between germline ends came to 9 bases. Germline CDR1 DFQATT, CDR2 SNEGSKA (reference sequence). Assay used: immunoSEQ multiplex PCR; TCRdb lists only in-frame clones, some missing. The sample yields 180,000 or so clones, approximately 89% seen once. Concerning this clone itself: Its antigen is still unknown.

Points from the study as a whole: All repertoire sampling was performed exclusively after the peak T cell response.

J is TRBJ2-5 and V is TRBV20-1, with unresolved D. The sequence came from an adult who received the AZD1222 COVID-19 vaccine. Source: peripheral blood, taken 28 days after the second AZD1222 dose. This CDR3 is CSAAPGETQYF. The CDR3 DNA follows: TGCAGTGCCGCCCCCGGAGAGACCCAGTACTTC.